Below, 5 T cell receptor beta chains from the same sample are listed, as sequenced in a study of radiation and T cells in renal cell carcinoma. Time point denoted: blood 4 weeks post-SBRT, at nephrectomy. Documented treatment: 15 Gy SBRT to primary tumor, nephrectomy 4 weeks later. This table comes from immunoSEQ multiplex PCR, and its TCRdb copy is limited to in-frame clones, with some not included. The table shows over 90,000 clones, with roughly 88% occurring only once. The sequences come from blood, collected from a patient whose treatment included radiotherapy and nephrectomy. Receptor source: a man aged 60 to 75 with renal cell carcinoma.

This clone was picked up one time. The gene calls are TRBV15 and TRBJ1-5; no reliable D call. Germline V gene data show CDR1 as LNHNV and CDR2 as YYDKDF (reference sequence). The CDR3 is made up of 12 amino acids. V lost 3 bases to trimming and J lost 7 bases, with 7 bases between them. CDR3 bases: TGTGCCACCAGCAGCCCCGGGCAGCCCCAGCATTTT. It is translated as CATSSPGQPQHF.

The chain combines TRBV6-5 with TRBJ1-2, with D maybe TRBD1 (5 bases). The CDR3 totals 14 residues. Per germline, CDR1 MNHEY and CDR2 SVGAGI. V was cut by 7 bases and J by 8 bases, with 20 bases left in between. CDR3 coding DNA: TGTGCCAGCACCCCGTATGGACGTAAGGGGGGCTACACCTTC. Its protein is CASTPYGRKGGYTF.

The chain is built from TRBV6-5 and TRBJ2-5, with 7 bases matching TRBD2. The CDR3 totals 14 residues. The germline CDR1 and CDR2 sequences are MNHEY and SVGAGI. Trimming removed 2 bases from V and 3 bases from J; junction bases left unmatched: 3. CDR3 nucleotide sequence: TGTGCCAGCAGTTACAGGAGCGGGAAAGAGACCCAGTACTTC. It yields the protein CASSYRSGKETQYF.

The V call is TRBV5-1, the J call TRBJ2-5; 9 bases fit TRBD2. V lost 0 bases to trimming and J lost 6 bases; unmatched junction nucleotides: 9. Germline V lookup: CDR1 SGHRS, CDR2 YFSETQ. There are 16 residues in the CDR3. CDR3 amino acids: CASSLEGWTSEKTQYF. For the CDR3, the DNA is TGCGCCAGCAGCTTGGAGGGCTGGACTAGCGAGAAGACCCAGTACTTC.

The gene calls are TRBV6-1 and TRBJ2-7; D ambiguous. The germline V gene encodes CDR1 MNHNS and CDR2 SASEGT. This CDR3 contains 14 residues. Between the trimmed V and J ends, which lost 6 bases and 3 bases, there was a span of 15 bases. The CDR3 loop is CASRGSGSLYEQYF. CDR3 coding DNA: TGTGCCAGCAGAGGGTCTGGCTCGCTCTACGAGCAGTACTTC.